This T cell receptor (beta chain) comes out of a study of cytomegalovirus exposure and HLA in healthy donors. As for the study in general: There were 88 million or so unique TCRs (from HLA-typed donors) in an early data release. Study-wide results and limits: Associated with cytomegalovirus, according to the listing, were some 180 TCR beta chains. The authors later found most CMV-associated TCR beta chains appeared HLA-restricted. Most TCR sequences were rare, but some public TCRs occurred in many donors.

As concerns this clone: Its antigen is not identified.

The CDR3 runs 15 residues. The V gene's germline CDR1 is MGHRA and CDR2 YSYEKL. The trim removed 0 bases at V and 9 bases at J, leaving 9 bases unmatched. Researchers ran the PCR with 60 Vbeta and 13 Jbeta primers. The protocol was immunoSEQ multiplex PCR, while the TCRdb copy is restricted to in-frame clones and leaves out a portion. The sample gives around 130,000 clones, approximately 80% of which show up once; more than 1.4% is in the top ten. This chain uses TRBV4-1 with TRBJ2-7, with 9 positions matching TRBD1. This TCR was recovered from a woman aged 18-29 years in good health and CMV-seronegative. Sequenced: PBMCs. The CDR3 bases are TGCGCCAGCAGCCAAGACTCTCGGGACAGGGATAGGCAGTACTTC. This codes for CASSQDSRDRDRQYF.